Each of the 7 T cell receptor beta chains below was sequenced from the same sample in a study of T cell repertoires in cytomegalovirus infection. Each CDR3 protein gets one entry after TCRdb re-called the reads with MiXCR. The data show approximately 990,000 distinct CDR3 sequences, around 32% seen once. Their recognized antigens are unknown. The sample consisted of cultured CD8+ T cells from PBMCs, taken from culture after CMV antigen stimulation. The source of these receptors is a human donor in good health (CMV status not recorded). Some clones in this sample may be carry-over from other donors' samples.

The J gene is TRBJ2-5, the V gene TRBV7-6; D is possibly TRBD2 (6 bases). This CDR3 is built from 18 residues. V lost 1 base to trimming and J lost 2 bases, with 20 bases between them. In germline, CDR1 is SGHVS, CDR2 FNYEAQ. In DNA form, the CDR3 reads TGTGCCAGCAGCTTAGACTCCTTAGGAGGGGTATGGCAAGAGACCCAGTACTTC. Its protein is CASSLDSLGGVWQETQYF.

The rearrangement links TRBV24-1 to TRBJ2-3; 8 bases are shared with TRBD1. CDR1 and CDR2 from the germline V gene are KGHDR and SFDVKD. The CDR3 has 17 residues. The V segment lost 3 bases and the J segment 3 bases; nucleotides outside the gene matches: 10. CDR3 amino acids: CATSDLYGQGQTDTQYF. The CDR3 DNA reads TGTGCCACCAGTGATCTCTACGGACAGGGTCAGACAGATACGCAGTATTTT.

About this clonotype itself: One end of the junction does not line up with germline, which may come from a read error. The chain couples TRBV5-1 to TRBJ1-1, with 9 positions matching TRBD1. Germline V gene data show CDR1 as SGHRS and CDR2 as YFSETQ. The CDR3 consists of 15 residues. In DNA form, the CDR3 reads TGCGCCAGCAACTTGGGACAGGGATTGAACACTGAAGCTTTCTTT. It specifies CASNLGQGLNTEAFF.

There are a few counts of this clonotype. V usage is TRBV12-3 or TRBV12-4 and J usage is TRBJ1-1, with D unresolved. The CDR3 has 12 amino acids. V lost 7 bases, J lost 11 bases, and 17 bases lay in between. As DNA, the CDR3 is TGTGCCAGCACCTCCCCAGCTCGAGAGGCTTTCTTT. It specifies CASTSPAREAFF.

This sequence joins TRBV20-1 and TRBJ2-1, with TRBD2 identical over 13 bases. Losses at the gene ends were 1 base for V and 3 bases for J; bases not matched to a gene: 9. CDR1 is DFQATT, CDR2 SNEGSKA, per germline (reference sequence). The length of the CDR3 is 18 residues. Here the CDR3 DNA reads TGCAGTGCTAGAGCCTTCGGACTAGCGGGGGACCTCTACAATGAGCAGTTCTTC. Its translation: CSARAFGLAGDLYNEQFF.

In regard to this clonotype: Germline is not matched at one junction end, which may reflect a read error. The J gene is TRBJ2-1, the V gene TRBV19, with a possible D match to TRBD2 (5 bases). From germline, CDR1 is LNHDA and CDR2 SQIVND (reference sequence). CDR3 length: 20 amino acids. In DNA form, the CDR3 reads TGTGTCAGTAGCCCGAATTGGAGTCCCAAGGACTCCTACTCCTACAATGAGCAGTTCTTC. Translation gives CVSSPNWSPKDSYSYNEQFF. The full variable domain, with the rest looked up from reference TRBV19 and TRBJ2-1, is DGGITQSPKYLFRKEGQNVTLSCEQNLNHDAMYWYRQDPGQGLRLIYYSQIVNDFQKGDIAEGYSVSREKKESFPLTVTSAQKNPTAFYLCVSSPNWSPKDSYSYNEQFFGPGTRLTVL.

V is TRBV18 and J is TRBJ2-7; no definite D call. From germline, CDR1 is KGHSH and CDR2 LQKENI. The CDR3 spans 12 residues. V was trimmed by 6 bases and J by 2 bases, leaving 8 bases between them. The CDR3 region is CASSEITYEQYF. CDR3 nucleotide sequence: TGTGCCAGCTCGGAGATAACCTACGAGCAGTACTTC.